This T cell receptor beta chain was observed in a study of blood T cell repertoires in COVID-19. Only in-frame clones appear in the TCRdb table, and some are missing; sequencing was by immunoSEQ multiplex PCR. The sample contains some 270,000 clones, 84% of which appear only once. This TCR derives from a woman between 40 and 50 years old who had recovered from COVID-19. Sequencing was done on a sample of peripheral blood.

CDR3 bases: TGTGCCAGCACTTCTTGGGTGCGGGACAGCTTAAGTGGGGGCACTGAAGCTTTCTTT. This encodes CASTSWVRDSLSGGTEAFF. The chain links TRBV28 to TRBJ1-1; 7 nucleotides line up with TRBD1. Germline loops: CDR1 MDHEN, CDR2 SYDVKM. Trimming at V came to 7 bases and at J to 4 bases, leaving 24 bases not matched to a gene. This CDR3 is 19 amino acids long.